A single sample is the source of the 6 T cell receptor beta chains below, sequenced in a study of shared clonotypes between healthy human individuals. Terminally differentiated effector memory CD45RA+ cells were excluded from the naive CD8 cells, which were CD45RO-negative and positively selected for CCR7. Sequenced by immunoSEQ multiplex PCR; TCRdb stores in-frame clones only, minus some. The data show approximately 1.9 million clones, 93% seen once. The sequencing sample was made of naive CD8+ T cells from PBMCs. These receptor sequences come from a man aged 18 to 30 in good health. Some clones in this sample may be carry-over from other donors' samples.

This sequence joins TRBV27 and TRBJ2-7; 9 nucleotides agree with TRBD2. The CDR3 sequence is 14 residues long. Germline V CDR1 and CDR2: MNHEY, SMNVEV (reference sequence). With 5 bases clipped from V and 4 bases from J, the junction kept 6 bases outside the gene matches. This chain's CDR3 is CASSRLAGKYEQYF. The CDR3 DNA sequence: TGTGCCAGCAGTCGCCTAGCGGGAAAATACGAGCAGTACTTC.

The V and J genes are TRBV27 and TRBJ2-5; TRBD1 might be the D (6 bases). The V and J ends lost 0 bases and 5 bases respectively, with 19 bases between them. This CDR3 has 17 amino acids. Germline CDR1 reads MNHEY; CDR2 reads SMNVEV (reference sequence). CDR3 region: CASSLSPTRGFEETQYF. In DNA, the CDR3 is TGTGCCAGCAGTTTATCTCCCACCAGGGGTTTTGAGGAGACCCAGTACTTC.

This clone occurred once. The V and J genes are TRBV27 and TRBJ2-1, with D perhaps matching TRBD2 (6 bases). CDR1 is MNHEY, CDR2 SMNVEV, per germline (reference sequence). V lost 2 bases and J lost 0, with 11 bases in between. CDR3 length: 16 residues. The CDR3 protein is CASSLRGGTSYNEQFF. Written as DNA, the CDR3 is TGTGCCAGCAGTTTACGAGGCGGGACCTCCTACAATGAGCAGTTCTTC.

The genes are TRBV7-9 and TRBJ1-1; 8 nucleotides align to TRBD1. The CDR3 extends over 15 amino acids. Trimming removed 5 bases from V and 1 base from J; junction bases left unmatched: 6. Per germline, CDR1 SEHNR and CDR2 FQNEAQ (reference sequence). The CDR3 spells CASSHRQGRNTEAFF. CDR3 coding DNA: TGTGCCAGCAGCCATCGACAGGGGAGGAACACTGAAGCTTTCTTT.

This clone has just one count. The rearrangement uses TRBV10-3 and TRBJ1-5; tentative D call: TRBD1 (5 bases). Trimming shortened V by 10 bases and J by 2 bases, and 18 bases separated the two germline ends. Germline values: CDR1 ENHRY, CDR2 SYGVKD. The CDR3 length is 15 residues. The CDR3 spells CATLRGRVGNQPQHF. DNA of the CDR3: TGTGCCACTCTGAGGGGCAGGGTCGGCAATCAGCCCCAGCATTTT.

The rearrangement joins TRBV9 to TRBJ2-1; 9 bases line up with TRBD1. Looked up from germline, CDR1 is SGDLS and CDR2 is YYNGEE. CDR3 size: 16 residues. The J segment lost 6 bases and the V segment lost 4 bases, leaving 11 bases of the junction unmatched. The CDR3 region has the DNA TGTGCCAGCAGCCCCCGCCCTAGGACAGGGGCCAATGAGCAGTTCTTC. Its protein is CASSPRPRTGANEQFF.